This is a list of T cell receptor beta chains from one sample in a study of siplizumab effects on memory and regulatory T cells. The protocol was immunoSEQ multiplex PCR, while the TCRdb copy is restricted to in-frame clones and leaves out a portion. The sample contains about 100,000 clones, approximately 94% of which appear only once. The specimen sequenced was Tregs sorted from blood. The source of these receptors is a human donor in good health. Each CDR3 is given with its conserved first and last residue. A D gene is named only where the DNA matches it firmly. Clone size appears in some rows only: once, few, many, or a class for an expanded clone.

j_call v_call clone_size d_call cdr3_nt cdr3_aa
TRBJ2-3 TRBV27 NA NA TGTGCCAGCAGGAACACAGATACGCAGTATTTT CASRNTDTQYF
TRBJ2-2 TRBV30 NA TRBD1 TGTGCCTGGAAAAGACAGGGATTGTACACCGGGGAGCTGTTTTTT CAWKRQGLYTGELFF
TRBJ1-5 TRBV29-1 NA NA TGCAGCGTTGGCGGATTGAGAAACGGGCCCCAGCATTTT CSVGGLRNGPQHF
TRBJ2-5 TRBV7-2 once NA TGTGCCAGCAGCGTTGACTCGATGTACCAAGAGACCCAGTACTTC CASSVDSMYQETQYF
TRBJ1-1 TRBV28 NA NA TGTGCCAGCAAAATGAACACTGAAGCTTTCTTT CASKMNTEAFF
TRBJ1-2 TRBV5-1 NA TRBD1 TGCGCCAGCAGCGCGACAGGGGTCAACTATGGCTACACCTTC CASSATGVNYGYTF
TRBJ2-1 TRBV19 NA TRBD2 TGTGCCAGTGGACTAGCGGGGATCGATGAGCAGTTCTTC CASGLAGIDEQFF
TRBJ1-5 TRBV19 NA NA TGTGCCAGTACGGGCAGTGGATATGGCAATCAGCCCCAGCATTTT CASTGSGYGNQPQHF
TRBJ1-1 TRBV7-6 NA NA TGTGCCAGCAGCCATACACAGGGCGTAAACACTGAAGCTTTCTTT CASSHTQGVNTEAFF
TRBJ1-1 TRBV5-1 NA TRBD1 TGCGCCAGCAGGGAAGACAGGGGAGCCGCTTTCTTT CASREDRGAAFF
TRBJ2-7 TRBV6-1 NA TRBD1 TGTGCCAGCAGTGGCGACAGGGGAACCTACGAGCAGTACTTC CASSGDRGTYEQYF
TRBJ2-4 TRBV7-3 NA TRBD1 TGTGCCAGCAGCCGGACAGGGGCAGACAAAAACATTCAGTACTTC CASSRTGADKNIQYF
TRBJ1-5 TRBV25-1 NA NA TGTGCCAGCAGCACAGGAGGAGAAAATCAGCCCCAGCATTTT CASSTGGENQPQHF
TRBJ2-7 TRBV18 NA NA TGTGCCAGCTCACCAATAATCCAGAAATCCCACCTCGGGCAGTACTTC CASSPIIQKSHLGQYF
TRBJ2-1 TRBV5-1 NA NA TGCGCCAGCAGCTTGTTACGGAGTATTGACAATGAGCAGTTCTTC CASSLLRSIDNEQFF
TRBJ2-3 TRBV5-1 NA NA TGCGCCAGCAGCCCCTCTCAGGTCTGGTCGGGAGATACGCAGTATTTT CASSPSQVWSGDTQYF
TRBJ2-3 TRBV4-1 NA NA TGCGCCAGCAGCCAAGACTTGCACCGTGGGGGGCACACAGATACGCAGTATTTT CASSQDLHRGGHTDTQYF
TRBJ2-2 TRBV4-1 NA TRBD2 TGCGCCAGCAGCCGCCGGCTAGCGGGAGGATCCGGGGAGCTGTTTTTT CASSRRLAGGSGELFF
TRBJ2-1 TRBV7-8 NA NA TGTGCCAGCAGAACTCCCGGGACAATTAACAATGAGCAGTTCTTC CASRTPGTINNEQFF
TRBJ1-3 TRBV7-8 NA NA TGTGCCAGCAGCTTAGTTACGTCAGGCTCTGGAAACACCATATATTTT CASSLVTSGSGNTIYF
TRBJ1-1 TRBV28 NA TRBD1 TGTGCCAGCAGCGCGACAGGGTCCGCAAACACTGAAGCTTTCTTT CASSATGSANTEAFF
TRBJ2-1 TRBV9 NA TRBD2 TGTGCCAGCAGCGCTATTAGCGGGATTGACAATGAGCAGTTCTTC CASSAISGIDNEQFF
TRBJ1-5 TRBV19 NA NA TGTGCCAGTAGTATCTCCCCAGCATTCAATCAGCCCCAGCATTTT CASSISPAFNQPQHF
TRBJ1-5 TRBV9 once NA TGTGCCAGCAGCGGGGGTGAGGGTACGCAGCCCCAGCATTTT CASSGGEGTQPQHF
TRBJ1-1 TRBV27 NA NA TGTGCCAGCAGAATCACACCCCCCGGCGGGGAGACTGAAGCTTTCTTT CASRITPPGGETEAFF
TRBJ1-1 TRBV20-1 NA NA TGCAGTGCGAATGAGTGGACTGAAGCTTTCTTT CSANEWTEAFF
TRBJ2-3 TRBV28 NA NA TGTGCCAGCAGACCAATCTCCCCAGATACGCAGTATTTT CASRPISPDTQYF
TRBJ1-2 TRBV28 NA NA TGTGCCAGCAGTCGGGGAGGGGAATCCTATGGCTACACCTTC CASSRGGESYGYTF
TRBJ2-7 TRBV6-6 NA NA TGTGCCAGCAGCCGGGACCAGACAGTTAACCACGAGCAGTACTTC CASSRDQTVNHEQYF
TRBJ2-2 TRBV27 NA NA TGTGCCAGCAGTTCCGGGCCTGCTGACGGGGAGCTGTTTTTT CASSSGPADGELFF
TRBJ2-7 TRBV5-1 NA TRBD2 TGCGCCAGCAGCTTGGGTGCTAGCGGGAGCGGGGTCTGGGAGCAGTACTTC CASSLGASGSGVWEQYF
TRBJ2-1 TRBV19 NA NA TGTGCCAGTAGCCCGGAGTCTGGCTTTCGCAATGAGCAGTTCTTC CASSPESGFRNEQFF
TRBJ2-1 TRBV7-9 NA NA TGTGCCAGCAGCTCTAGGTGGGAACCCAATGAGCAGTTCTTC CASSSRWEPNEQFF
TRBJ2-5 TRBV29-1 once NA TGCAGCGTCCCCTTAGGGGGGTCTGGGACCCAGTACTTC CSVPLGGSGTQYF